The 19 T cell receptor beta chains below all came from one sample that was sequenced in a study of graft-versus-host responses after intestinal transplantation (dated by TCRdb to the early 2020s). The library was obtained by the immunoSEQ multiplex PCR assay. This immuneACCESS table, as held by TCRdb, lists in-frame sequences with V and J called but not all clones. Of the missing ones, under half trace to an unresolved V gene in checked studies; the others have no known cause. The sample data list nearly 100,000 clones, and 75% to 95% of these were observed just once. About 16% of the sample comes from the top ten. Sequenced material: PBMCs, taken around 68 weeks after intestinal transplant. Receptor source: a human patient who received an intestinal transplant, so some T cells may come from the graft donor.

V gene TRBV9 combines with J gene TRBJ1-2; D gene unclear. Trimming removed 2 bases at V and 0 bases at J, with 5 bases between. Germline assignment: CDR1 SGDLS and CDR2 YYNGEE. The CDR3 loop spans 13 amino acids. CDR3 coding DNA: TGTGCCAGCAGCGTTTCCCCTAACTATGGCTACACCTTC. It yields the protein CASSVSPNYGYTF. The full variable domain, its missing parts supplied by reference TRBV9 and TRBJ1-2, is DSGVTQTPKHLITATGQRVTLRCSPRSGDLSVYWYQQSLDQGLQFLIQYYNGEERAKGNILERFSAQQFPDLHSELNLSSLELGDSALYFCASSVSPNYGYTFGSGTRLTVV.

This clone has only one observation. This chain links TRBV6-5 with TRBJ1-1; 8 nucleotides agree with TRBD1. CDR3 length: 15 residues. The junction had 8 bases not matched to a gene; V was cut back by 8 bases and J by 0 bases. Germline V CDR1 and CDR2: MNHEY, SVGAGI. CDR3 DNA sequence: TGTGCCAGCGGGTCAGCGGACAGGGTGAACACTGAAGCTTTCTTT. Translating it yields CASGSADRVNTEAFF.

The chain joins TRBV5-1 to TRBJ2-4; D not resolved. Germline V gene sequence: CDR1 SGHRS, CDR2 YFSETQ. V lost 1 base to trimming and J lost 6 bases, with 11 bases between them. This CDR3 region has 14 residues. DNA of the CDR3: TGCGCCAGCAGCTTGTACGGCAGTTTAAACATTCAGTACTTC. Its protein product is CASSLYGSLNIQYF.

The chain employs TRBV11-2 and TRBJ2-1, with 12 bases aligning to TRBD2. Germline V lookup: CDR1 SGHAT, CDR2 FQNNGV. The CDR3 spans 16 residues. Losses at the gene ends were 0 bases for V and 4 bases for J; bases not matched to a gene: 1. CDR3 residues: CASSLDGLAGYNEQFF. The CDR3 DNA is TGTGCCAGCAGCTTAGATGGACTAGCGGGGTACAATGAGCAGTTCTTC.

The chain employs TRBV2 and TRBJ1-6, with a possible D match to TRBD1 (6 bases). The germline gives CDR1 SNHLY, CDR2 FYNNEI. Trimming pared 7 bases from V and 6 bases from J, leaving 22 bases between. The CDR3 covers 17 residues. CDR3 sequence: CASTPGPSGVGNSPLHF. As DNA, the CDR3 is TGTGCCAGCACCCCAGGGCCCTCAGGGGTAGGTAATTCACCCCTCCACTTT.

The genes are TRBV13 and TRBJ2-7; the match to TRBD1 covers 9 bases. J gave up 5 bases and V 6 bases, and 11 bases lay outside the gene matches. The CDR3 is 15 residues long. CDR1 PRHDT and CDR2 FYEKMQ come from the germline V gene (reference sequence). For the CDR3, the DNA is TGTGCCAGCAGATCCACAGGGGGCGCGATCCACGAGCAGTACTTC. As protein: CASRSTGGAIHEQYF. The variable domain in full, with the rest retrieved from reference TRBV13 and TRBJ2-7, is AAGVIQSPRHLIKEKRETATLKCYPIPRHDTVYWYQQGPGQDPQFLISFYEKMQSDKGSIPDRFSAQQFSDYHSELNMSSLELGDSALYFCASRSTGGAIHEQYFGPGTRLTVT.

The rearrangement uses TRBV4-1 and TRBJ1-5, with a tentative D call TRBD1 (5 bases). The V end lost 3 bases, the J end lost 5 bases, and 11 bases lay between the germline ends. Germline assignment: CDR1 MGHRA and CDR2 YSYEKL. This CDR3 is 14 amino acids long. CDR3 sequence (DNA): TGCGCCAGCAGCCAGGGGGTTGGGGATCAGCCCCAGCATTTT. This gives the protein CASSQGVGDQPQHF.

J is TRBJ1-6 and V is TRBV2; D possibly corresponds to TRBD1 (6 bases). The CDR3 has 14 amino acids. Germline V CDR1 and CDR2: SNHLY, FYNNEI. The V end was cut by 3 bases, the J end by 7 bases, with 10 bases between. The chain's CDR3 is CASSEVQGNSPLHF. As DNA, the CDR3 is TGTGCCAGCAGTGAGGTTCAGGGGAATTCACCCCTCCACTTT.

By sample fraction, this clone is medium-sized. The genes are TRBV6-4 and TRBJ2-1; possible D gene TRBD1, 5 bases. CDR1 is MRHNA, CDR2 SNTAGT, per germline. The CDR3 consists of 13 residues. V gave up 0 bases and J gave up 5 bases, with 5 bases separating them. The CDR3 DNA is TGTGCCAGCAGTGACTCGGACAACAATGAGCAGTTCTTC. This sequence encodes CASSDSDNNEQFF.

V usage is TRBV15 and J usage is TRBJ1-6, with D possibly TRBD1 on 5 matching bases. With 0 bases removed from V and 9 bases from J, the gap between germline ends came to 6 bases. CDR1 and CDR2 (germline): LNHNV, YYDKDF (reference sequence). The CDR3 totals 13 residues. The CDR3 region has the DNA TGTGCCACCAGCAGAGATGGGGGTTCACCCCTCCACTTT. The encoded protein is CATSRDGGSPLHF.

The chain combines TRBV7-8 with TRBJ2-1; D possibly corresponds to TRBD2 (5 bases). There are 15 residues in the CDR3. The V end lost 5 bases, the J end lost 6 bases, and 17 bases lay between the germline ends. Germline lookup yields CDR1 SGHVS and CDR2 FQNEAQ. The CDR3 coding sequence is TGTGCCAGCAGCCCAGTCCGCGGGCAATCCAATGAGCAGTTCTTC. It codes for CASSPVRGQSNEQFF.

The rearrangement joins TRBV5-1 to TRBJ2-5, with 14 bases identical to TRBD2. The J call could be wrong; TRBJ2-7 is a better fit for the DNA end. The CDR3 is 15 amino acids. Germline-derived CDR1 and CDR2 are SGHRS and YFSETQ. In DNA, the CDR3 is TGCGCCAGCAGCTCTGGACTAGCGGGGGGCCACGAGCAGTACTTC. Its protein is CASSSGLAGGHEQYF.

V and J are TRBV4-1 and TRBJ1-1; unclear D gene. Looked up from germline, CDR1 is MGHRA and CDR2 is YSYEKL. Trimming stripped 5 bases from V and 4 bases from J, with 14 bases between. The length of the CDR3 is 14 residues. The CDR3 loop is CASSAFDRATEAFF. The CDR3 DNA reads TGCGCCAGCAGCGCCTTTGATCGAGCCACTGAAGCTTTCTTT.

This chain uses TRBV19 with TRBJ2-2; weak D call: TRBD1 (6 bases). The CDR3 sequence is 15 residues long. V was clipped by 3 bases and J by 6 bases, with 14 bases between them. CDR1 is LNHDA and CDR2 is SQIVND in the germline V gene (reference sequence). CDR3 DNA: TGTGCCAGTAGTATTTCCAGGGGCCGATCCGGGGAGCTGTTTTTT. Its protein product is CASSISRGRSGELFF.

This clone was picked up one time. The chain combines TRBV27 with TRBJ1-1; no firm D call. CDR1 is MNHEY, CDR2 SMNVEV, per germline (reference sequence). Deletions cut 2 bases from V and 11 bases from J, with 12 bases between. CDR3 length: 12 amino acids. DNA of the CDR3: TGTGCCAGCAGTTTAAGAGAGGGCTCGGCTTTCTTT. Protein product: CASSLREGSAFF.

V is TRBV14 and J is TRBJ2-5; D is unresolved. Trimming stripped 2 bases from V and 5 bases from J, with 12 bases between. The CDR3 covers 14 residues. Looked up from germline, CDR1 is SGHDN and CDR2 is FVKESK. CDR3 coding DNA: TGTGCCAGCAGCCAACTCCTAGTCGTGGAGACCCAGTACTTC. Translation: CASSQLLVVETQYF.

Details on this clone: The germline gene is not matched at one end of the junction; a read error may be the cause. J is TRBJ1-3 and V is TRBV6-5, with D perhaps TRBD1 (5 bases). CDR3 length equals 13 residues. Germline values: CDR1 MNHEY, CDR2 SVGAGI. Here the CDR3 reads CATSTRGRNTIYF. The CDR3 nucleotides read TGTGCCACCAGTACGAGGGGCAGAAACACCATATATTTT.

The V and J genes are TRBV5-4 and TRBJ2-5; possibly TRBD1 for D (5 bases). Germline CDR1 reads SGHNT; CDR2 reads YYREEE (reference sequence). V was trimmed by 4 bases and J by 6 bases, leaving 13 bases between them. The CDR3 length is 13 residues. Here the CDR3 DNA reads TGTGCCAGCAGCCTGACAGTAGGCCAGACCCAGTACTTC. Encoded protein: CASSLTVGQTQYF.

V gene TRBV10-3 combines with J gene TRBJ2-3, with 8 bases that match TRBD1. Germline trimming cut 8 bases from V and 5 bases from J; bases unmatched to any gene: 18. CDR1 and CDR2 from the germline V gene are ENHRY and SYGVKD. The CDR3 covers 17 residues. The CDR3 spells CAIAGSPTGDFGDTQYF. For the CDR3, the DNA is TGTGCCATCGCGGGGTCTCCGACAGGGGACTTCGGAGATACGCAGTATTTT.